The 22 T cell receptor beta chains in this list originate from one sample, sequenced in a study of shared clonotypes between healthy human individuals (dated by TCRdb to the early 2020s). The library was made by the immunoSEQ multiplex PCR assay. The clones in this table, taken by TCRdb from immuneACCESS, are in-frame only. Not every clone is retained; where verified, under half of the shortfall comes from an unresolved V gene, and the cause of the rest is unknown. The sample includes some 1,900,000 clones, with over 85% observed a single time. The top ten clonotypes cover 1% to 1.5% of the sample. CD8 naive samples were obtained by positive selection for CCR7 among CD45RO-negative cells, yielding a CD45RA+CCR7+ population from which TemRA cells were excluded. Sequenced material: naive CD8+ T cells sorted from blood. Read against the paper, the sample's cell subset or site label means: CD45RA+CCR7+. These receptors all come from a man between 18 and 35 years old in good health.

The CDR3 DNA follows: TGCGCCAGCAGCTTGGCTATCCCAACCCAAGAGACCCAGTACTTC. Translated: CASSLAIPTQETQYF. This sequence joins TRBV5-1 and TRBJ2-5, with D unclear. The CDR3 is 15 amino acids. V lost 0 bases, J lost 1 base, and 10 bases lay in between. CDR1 and CDR2 from the germline V gene are SGHRS and YFSETQ.

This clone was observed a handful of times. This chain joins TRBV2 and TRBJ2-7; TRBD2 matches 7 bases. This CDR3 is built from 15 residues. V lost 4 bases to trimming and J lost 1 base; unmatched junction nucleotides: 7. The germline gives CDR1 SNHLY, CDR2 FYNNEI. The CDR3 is CASSGDAGASYEQYF. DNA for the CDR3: TGTGCCAGCAGTGGAGATGCGGGAGCTTCCTACGAGCAGTACTTC.

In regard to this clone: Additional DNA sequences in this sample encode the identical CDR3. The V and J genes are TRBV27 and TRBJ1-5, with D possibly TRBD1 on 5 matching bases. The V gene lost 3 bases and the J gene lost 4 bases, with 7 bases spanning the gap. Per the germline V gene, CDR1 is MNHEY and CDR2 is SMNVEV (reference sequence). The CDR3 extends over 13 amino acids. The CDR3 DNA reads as TGTGCCAGCAGTTTTACAGGTAATCAGCCCCAGCATTTT. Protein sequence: CASSFTGNQPQHF.

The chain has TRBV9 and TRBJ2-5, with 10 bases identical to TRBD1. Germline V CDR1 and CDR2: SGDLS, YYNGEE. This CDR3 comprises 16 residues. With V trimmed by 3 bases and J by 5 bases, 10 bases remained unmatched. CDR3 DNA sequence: TGTGCCAGCAGCGAGGCGGGACAGGGGTCCGCGGAGACCCAGTACTTC. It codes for CASSEAGQGSAETQYF.

The CDR3 is CASSQVAKTYEQYF. The CDR3 DNA reads as TGTGCCAGCAGCCAAGTGGCCAAAACCTACGAGCAGTACTTC. This sequence joins TRBV14 and TRBJ2-7; D gene uncertain. The ends were cut back, 1 base at V and 2 bases at J, with 9 bases in the middle. Per the germline V gene, CDR1 is SGHDN and CDR2 is FVKESK. CDR3 length: 14 residues.

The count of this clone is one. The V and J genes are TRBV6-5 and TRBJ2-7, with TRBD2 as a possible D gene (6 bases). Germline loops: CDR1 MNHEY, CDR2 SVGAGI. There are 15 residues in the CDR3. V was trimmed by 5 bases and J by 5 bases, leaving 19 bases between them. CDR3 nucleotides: TGTGCCAGCAGTCCCCTGCCGGGAGAAAGCCACGAGCAGTACTTC. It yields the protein CASSPLPGESHEQYF.

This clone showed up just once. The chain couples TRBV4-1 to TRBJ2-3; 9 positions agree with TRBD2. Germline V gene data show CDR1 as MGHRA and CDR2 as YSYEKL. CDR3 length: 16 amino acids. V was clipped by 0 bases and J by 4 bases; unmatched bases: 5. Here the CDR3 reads CASSQEPSGVADTQYF. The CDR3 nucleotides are TGCGCCAGCAGCCAAGAACCTAGCGGGGTTGCAGATACGCAGTATTTT.

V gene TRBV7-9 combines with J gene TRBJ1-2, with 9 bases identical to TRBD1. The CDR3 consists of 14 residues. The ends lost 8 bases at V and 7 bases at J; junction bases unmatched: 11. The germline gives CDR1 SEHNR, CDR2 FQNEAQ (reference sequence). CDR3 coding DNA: TGTGCCAGCGGTCCCCCCGGGACAGGGTTTGGCTACACCTTC. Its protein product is CASGPPGTGFGYTF.

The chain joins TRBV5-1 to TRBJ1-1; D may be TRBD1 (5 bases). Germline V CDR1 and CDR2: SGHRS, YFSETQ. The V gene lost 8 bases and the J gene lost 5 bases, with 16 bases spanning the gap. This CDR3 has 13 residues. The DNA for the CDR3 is TGCGCCAGTACTTTTGGGGGGAGGACTGAAGCTTTCTTT. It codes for CASTFGGRTEAFF.

CDR3 DNA sequence: TGTGCCAGCAGTTACTCTTCGGCAGGGGATGGCTACACCTTC. Translating gives CASSYSSAGDGYTF. The chain couples TRBV6-5 to TRBJ1-2, with D possibly matching TRBD1 (6 bases). Germline-derived CDR1 and CDR2 are MNHEY and SVGAGI. Trimming left V 0 bases short and J 6 bases short, with 11 bases between. The CDR3 extends over 14 amino acids.

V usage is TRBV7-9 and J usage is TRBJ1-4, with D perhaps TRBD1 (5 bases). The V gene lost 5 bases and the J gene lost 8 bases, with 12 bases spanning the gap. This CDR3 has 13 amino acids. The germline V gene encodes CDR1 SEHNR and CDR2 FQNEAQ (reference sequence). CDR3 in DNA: TGTGCCAGCAGCGCCGGTCCAGGGGAAAAACTGTTTTTT. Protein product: CASSAGPGEKLFF.

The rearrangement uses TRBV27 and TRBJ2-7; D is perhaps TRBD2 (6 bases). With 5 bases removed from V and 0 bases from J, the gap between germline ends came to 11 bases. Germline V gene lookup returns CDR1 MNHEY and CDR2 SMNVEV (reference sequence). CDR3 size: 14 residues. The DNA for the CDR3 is TGTGCCAGCAGTGCGGGACTGCCCTCCTACGAGCAGTACTTC. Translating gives CASSAGLPSYEQYF.

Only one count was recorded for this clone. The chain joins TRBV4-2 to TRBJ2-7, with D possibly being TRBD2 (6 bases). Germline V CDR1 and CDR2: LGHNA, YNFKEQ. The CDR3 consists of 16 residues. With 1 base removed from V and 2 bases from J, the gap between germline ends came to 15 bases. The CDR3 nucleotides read TGTGCCAGCAGCCAAGGGGCGGGGTTTGGTGCCTACGAGCAGTACTTC. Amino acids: CASSQGAGFGAYEQYF.

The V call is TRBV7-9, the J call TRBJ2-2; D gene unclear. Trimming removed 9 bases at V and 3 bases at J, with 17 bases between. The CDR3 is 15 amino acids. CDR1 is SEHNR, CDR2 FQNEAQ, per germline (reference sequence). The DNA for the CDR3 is TGTGCCAGTGAAGGAGATAGCCGACACACCGGGGAGCTGTTTTTT. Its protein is CASEGDSRHTGELFF.

CDR3 loop: CSVEVGDNLAKNIQYF. Here the CDR3 DNA reads TGCAGCGTTGAAGTGGGTGACAACTTAGCCAAAAACATTCAGTACTTC. The chain couples TRBV29-1 to TRBJ2-4; D is unclear. This CDR3 has 16 residues. Germline CDR1 is SQVTM and CDR2 is ANQGSEA. V was clipped by 1 base and J by 0 bases, with 13 bases between them.

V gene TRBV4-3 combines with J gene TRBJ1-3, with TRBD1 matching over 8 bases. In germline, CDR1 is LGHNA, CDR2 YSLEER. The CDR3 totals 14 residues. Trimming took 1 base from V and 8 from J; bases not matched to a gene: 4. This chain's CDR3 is CASSQGQGPHTIYF. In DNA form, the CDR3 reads TGCGCCAGCAGCCAAGGACAGGGGCCCCACACCATATATTTT.

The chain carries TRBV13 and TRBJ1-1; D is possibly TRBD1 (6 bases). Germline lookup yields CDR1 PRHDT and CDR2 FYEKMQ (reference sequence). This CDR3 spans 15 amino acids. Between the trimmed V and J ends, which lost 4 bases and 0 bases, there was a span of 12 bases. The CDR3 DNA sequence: TGTGCCAGCAGCTCGCGCGGGACATTGAACACTGAAGCTTTCTTT. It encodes CASSSRGTLNTEAFF.

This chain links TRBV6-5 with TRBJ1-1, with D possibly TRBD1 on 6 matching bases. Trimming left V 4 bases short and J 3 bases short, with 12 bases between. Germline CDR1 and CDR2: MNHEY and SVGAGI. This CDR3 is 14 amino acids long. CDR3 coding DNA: TGTGCCAGCAGTTCCTCGGGGGCTTACACTGAAGCTTTCTTT. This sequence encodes CASSSSGAYTEAFF.

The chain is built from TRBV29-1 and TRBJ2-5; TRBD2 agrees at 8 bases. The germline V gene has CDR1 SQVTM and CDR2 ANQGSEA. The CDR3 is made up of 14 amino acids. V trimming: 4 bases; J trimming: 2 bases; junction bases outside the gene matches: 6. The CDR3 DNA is TGCAGCGTTGGGCCGCGGGGGGCGCAAGAGACCCAGTACTTC. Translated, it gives CSVGPRGAQETQYF.

The CDR3: CASSQEETANYGYTF. DNA for the CDR3: TGCGCCAGCAGCCAAGAAGAGACAGCGAACTATGGCTACACCTTC. The chain is built from TRBV4-1 and TRBJ1-2, with D perhaps TRBD1 (5 bases). Germline loops: CDR1 MGHRA, CDR2 YSYEKL. CDR3 length: 15 residues. Trimming took 0 bases from V and 2 from J, leaving 10 bases between them.

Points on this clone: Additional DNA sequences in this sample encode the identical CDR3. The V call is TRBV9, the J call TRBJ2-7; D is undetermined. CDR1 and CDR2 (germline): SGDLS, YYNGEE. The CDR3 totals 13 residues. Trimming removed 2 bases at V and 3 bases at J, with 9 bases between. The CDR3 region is CASSVTPHYEQYF. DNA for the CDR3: TGTGCCAGCAGCGTTACCCCCCACTACGAGCAGTACTTC.

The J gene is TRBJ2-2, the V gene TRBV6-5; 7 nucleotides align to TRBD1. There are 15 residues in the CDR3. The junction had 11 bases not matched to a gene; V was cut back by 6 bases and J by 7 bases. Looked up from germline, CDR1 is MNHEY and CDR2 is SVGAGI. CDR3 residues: CASRLVGQGVGELFF. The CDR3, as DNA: TGTGCCAGCAGATTAGTAGGGCAGGGGGTCGGGGAGCTGTTTTTT.